Here is one TCR beta chain with its context. This CDR3 has 16 residues. CDR1 is MNHNS and CDR2 is SASEGT in the germline V gene. With 2 bases removed from V and 4 bases from J, the gap between germline ends came to 12 bases. The source of the sample is a study of blood T cells in healthy people across ages. Next came a second PCR, run for about 6 to 12 cycles, which used a sample-barcoded 5' primer along with a J-beta primer mix. With 12 random nucleotides, a template-switch adaptor tagged each individual cDNA molecule. TCRdb reanalysed the 5' RACE reads using MiXCR and keeps one entry per CDR3 protein. The sample yields roughly 680,000 distinct CDR3 sequences, over 40% seen once. Researchers isolated at least 6 million PBMCs per sample.

V usage is TRBV6-1 and J usage is TRBJ2-6; D uncertain. The sample taken for sequencing was blood. The clonotype was recovered from an elderly woman in good health. The CDR3 sequence is CASSEMKGSGANVLTF. The CDR3 DNA sequence: TGTGCCAGCAGTGAAATGAAGGGTTCAGGGGCCAACGTCCTGACTTTC.